This T cell receptor beta chain originates from a study of tumor and adjacent non-tumor tissue in lung cancer. Overall study: Samples averaged roughly 4.2 million productive TCRbeta reads each.

Germline CDR1 is SGHAT and CDR2 is FQNNGV. The CDR3 contains 13 residues. Of note for this clonotype: The antigen remains undetermined. A junction end diverges from the germline sequence, so it may reflect a read error.

The template was RNA from unsorted bulk tissue. A modified ARM-PCR protocol with three rounds of nested PCR amplified TCRbeta. TCRdb used MiXCR to reprocess the multiplex PCR reads, holding one entry per CDR3 protein. The sample consists of about 200,000 distinct CDR3 sequences, 70% to 75% of them appearing once. Findings and caveats of the study: Normal lung showed higher cumulative top 100 clone frequency than tumor.

The chain employs TRBV11-2 and TRBJ2-5; D unresolved. The sequenced sample consisted of lung tumor tissue. The receptor comes from a man in his sixties with non-small cell lung cancer. The DNA of the CDR3 is TGTGTCAGCAGCAAGGGCTCGAGGGAGACCCAGTACTTC. Translated: CVSSKGSRETQYF.